A single sample is the source of the 22 T cell receptor beta chains below, sequenced in a study of blood T cell repertoires in COVID-19 (dated by TCRdb to the early 2020s). Library preparation used the immunoSEQ multiplex PCR assay. TCRdb took this table from immuneACCESS and kept in-frame rearrangements with V and J called. Such tables lack part of the clones; where checked against another copy, unresolved V genes explain under half of the gap, and the rest is unexplained. The sample table lists some 69,000 clones, 65% to 85% of them with a count of one. The ten largest clonotypes hold about 17% of the sample. Input material: peripheral blood. Source of these receptors: a man aged 55 to 70 with acute or convalescent COVID-19.

The gene calls are TRBV5-8 and TRBJ1-2; D perhaps matches TRBD1 (6 bases). The CDR3 spans 15 residues. From germline, CDR1 is SGHTS and CDR2 YDEGEE. V shed 7 bases and J shed 1 base, with 17 bases lying between them. This chain's CDR3 is CASRKGHNINYGYTF. For the CDR3, the DNA is TGTGCCAGCCGAAAGGGACACAATATTAACTATGGCTACACCTTC.

This clone was found once. The V gene is TRBV5-8, the J gene TRBJ2-7, with D maybe TRBD2 (5 bases). The V gene lost 2 bases and the J gene lost 2 bases, with 14 bases spanning the gap. Germline values: CDR1 SGHTS, CDR2 YDEGEE. This CDR3 region has 15 residues. The CDR3 DNA sequence: TGTGCCAGCAGCTTATATTATTCGGGAACCTACGAGCAGTACTTC. This sequence encodes CASSLYYSGTYEQYF.

This chain uses TRBV27 with TRBJ2-6; 10 bases line up with TRBD1. V was pared by 5 bases and J by 0 bases, with 7 bases of the junction left unmatched. The germline V gene encodes CDR1 MNHEY and CDR2 SMNVEV (reference sequence). The CDR3 contains 18 residues. CDR3 protein: CASSLRDRGLSGANVLTF. CDR3 nucleotides: TGTGCCAGCAGTCTCCGGGACAGGGGACTCTCTGGGGCCAACGTCCTGACTTTC. Together with reference TRBV27 and TRBJ2-6, the CDR3 gives the full variable domain: EAQVTQNPRYLITVTGKKLTVTCSQNMNHEYMSWYRQDPGLGLRQIYYSMNVEVTDKGDVPEGYKVSRKEKRNFPLILESPSPNQTSLYFCASSLRDRGLSGANVLTFGAGSRLTVL.

The chain is built from TRBV27 and TRBJ2-1, with D perhaps matching TRBD1 (7 bases). The V end was cut by 8 bases, the J end by 3 bases, with 20 bases between. The CDR3 sequence is 16 residues long. Looked up from germline, CDR1 is MNHEY and CDR2 is SMNVEV (reference sequence). CDR3 residues: CASLQPGGRSYNEQFF. The CDR3 DNA is TGTGCCAGCCTCCAGCCAGGGGGGCGCAGCTACAATGAGCAGTTCTTC.

The table lists this clone with many counts. The rearrangement links TRBV2 to TRBJ2-2, with no clear D. Germline CDR1 SNHLY, CDR2 FYNNEI. V shed 5 bases and J shed 6 bases, with 7 bases lying between them. The CDR3 has 12 residues. In DNA form, the CDR3 reads TGTGCCAGCAGTCTAAATGCCGGGGAGCTGTTTTTT. This codes for CASSLNAGELFF.

This clone was detected only a few times. The rearrangement links TRBV19 to TRBJ1-2, with TRBD1 identical over 8 bases. This CDR3 is built from 15 residues. CDR1 and CDR2 (germline): LNHDA, SQIVND (reference sequence). Trimming took 7 bases from V and 4 from J; bases not matched to a gene: 11. CDR3 bases: TGTGCCAGTAACGATCAGCTAACAGGGGGCTATGGCTACACCTTC. Its protein is CASNDQLTGGYGYTF.

The chain links TRBV5-8 to TRBJ2-1, with 10 bases fitting TRBD1. The ends lost 4 bases at V and 7 bases at J; junction bases unmatched: 8. Germline CDR1 and CDR2: SGHTS and YDEGEE. This CDR3 comprises 15 residues. For the CDR3, the DNA is TGTGCCAGCAGCAAGGGACAGGGGTACCGTAATGAGCAGTTCTTC. Protein sequence: CASSKGQGYRNEQFF.

CDR3 protein: CASSPTEEQYF. In DNA, the CDR3 is TGCGCCAGCAGCCCTACTGAAGAGCAGTACTTC. This chain uses TRBV5-1 with TRBJ2-7; D gene ambiguous. CDR3 size: 11 residues. V dropped 4 bases and J dropped 7 bases, with 9 bases sitting between them. Germline CDR1 and CDR2: SGHRS and YFSETQ.

As DNA, the CDR3 is TGTGCCAGCAGCATCCCCGGTCGCAATGAGCAGTTCTTC. This sequence encodes CASSIPGRNEQFF. The rearrangement links TRBV11-3 to TRBJ2-1; D ambiguous. The CDR3 contains 13 residues. Germline CDR1 SGHNT, CDR2 YENEEA. V lost 5 bases and J lost 6, with 11 bases in between.

This clone showed up just a few times. The chain joins TRBV5-5 to TRBJ1-5, with TRBD1 as a possible D gene (6 bases). Germline V lookup: CDR1 SGHKS, CDR2 YYEKEE (reference sequence). V shed 2 bases and J shed 2 bases, with 8 bases lying between them. This CDR3 has 14 residues. CDR3 residues: CASSLGGGNQPQHF. In nucleotides, the CDR3 is TGTGCCAGCAGCTTAGGGGGTGGCAATCAGCCCCAGCATTTT. The variable domain in full, completed from reference TRBV5-5 and TRBJ1-5, reads DAGVTQSPTHLIKTRGQQVTLRCSPISGHKSVSWYQQVLGQGPQFIFQYYEKEERGRGNFPDRFSARQFPNYSSELNVNALLLGDSALYLCASSLGGGNQPQHFGDGTRLSIL.

This chain joins TRBV6-5 and TRBJ2-3; D possibly corresponds to TRBD2 (5 bases). The CDR3 sequence is 11 residues long. The V gene's germline CDR1 is MNHEY and CDR2 SVGAGI. V was trimmed by 6 bases and J by 6 bases, leaving 7 bases between them. CDR3 DNA sequence: TGTGCCAGCAGCCGCGGGGATACGCAGTATTTT. Translated: CASSRGDTQYF.

This chain connects TRBV5-4 to TRBJ1-6; 8 bases agree with TRBD1. The CDR3 contains 14 residues. V shed 8 bases, J shed 9 bases, and the junction held 10 bases outside the gene matches. Per the germline V gene, CDR1 is SGHNT and CDR2 is YYREEE (reference sequence). The CDR3 DNA is TGTGCCAGTGAATACAGGGGGTCTAGTTCACCCCTCCACTTT. This sequence encodes CASEYRGSSSPLHF.

V is TRBV5-8 and J is TRBJ2-7, with TRBD1 identical over 8 bases. Looked up from germline, CDR1 is SGHTS and CDR2 is YDEGEE. The V gene end was trimmed by 2 bases and the J gene end by 4 bases; junction bases not matched to a gene: 5. The CDR3 contains 14 residues. CDR3 nucleotide sequence: TGTGCCAGCAGCTTTGGACAGGGCGGTTACGAGCAGTACTTC. Encoded protein: CASSFGQGGYEQYF.

This clone has just a few counts. The rearrangement uses TRBV11-2 and TRBJ2-3; 9 bases map to TRBD1. The trim removed 5 bases at V and 0 bases at J, leaving 9 bases unmatched. Germline CDR1 SGHAT, CDR2 FQNNGV. CDR3 length equals 17 residues. Here the CDR3 reads CASSHRRTGASTDTQYF. In nucleotides, the CDR3 is TGTGCCAGCAGCCATAGAAGGACAGGGGCGAGCACAGATACGCAGTATTTT.

This clone occurred a few times. V and J are TRBV4-1 and TRBJ1-3; D is possibly TRBD1 (6 bases). In germline, CDR1 is MGHRA, CDR2 YSYEKL. The V end was cut by 1 base, the J end by 7 bases, with 11 bases between. The CDR3 contains 14 residues. CDR3 DNA: TGCGCCAGCAGCCAAGTGGGACAAGCGAACACCATATATTTT. Protein product: CASSQVGQANTIYF.

The chain carries TRBV6-6 and TRBJ2-7; 8 nucleotides agree with TRBD1. This CDR3 contains 13 residues. Germline values: CDR1 MNHNY, CDR2 SVGAGI (reference sequence). V shed 6 bases, J shed 1 base, and the junction held 2 bases outside the gene matches. The CDR3 region is CASSRDRSYEQYF. CDR3 bases: TGTGCCAGCAGCCGGGACAGGTCCTACGAGCAGTACTTC.

The V call is TRBV6-2 or TRBV6-3, the J call TRBJ1-4; D unresolved. This CDR3 contains 12 residues. Germline loops: CDR1 MNHEY, CDR2 SVGEGT. V was shortened by 6 bases and J by 8 bases, with 10 bases between the two germline ends. The CDR3 DNA follows: TGTGCCAGCAGCGACCCGGGGGAAAAACTGTTTTTT. Amino acids: CASSDPGEKLFF.

This rearrangement joins TRBV7-2 to TRBJ1-1; TRBD1 might be the D (5 bases). This CDR3 comprises 15 residues. The germline gives CDR1 SGHTA, CDR2 FQGNSA. Trimming removed 0 bases at V and 11 bases at J, with 19 bases between. CDR3 amino acids: CASSLAQGAGRRAFF. The CDR3 coding sequence is TGTGCCAGCAGCTTAGCCCAAGGGGCGGGGCGCCGGGCTTTCTTT.

In this sample, this clone turned up many times. As DNA, the CDR3 is TGTGCCAGCAGCGCGGGACAGGGGTATCAGCCCCAGCATTTT. It is translated as CASSAGQGYQPQHF. The rearrangement links TRBV7-2 to TRBJ1-5; TRBD1 matches at 10 bases. Germline trimming cut 5 bases from V and 5 bases from J; bases unmatched to any gene: 3. The germline V gene has CDR1 SGHTA and CDR2 FQGNSA. The CDR3 has 14 amino acids.

V usage is TRBV9 and J usage is TRBJ1-5; D is unresolved. In germline, CDR1 is SGDLS, CDR2 YYNGEE. CDR3 length: 13 residues. With 3 bases removed from V and 6 bases from J, the gap between germline ends came to 10 bases. The CDR3 spells CASSEDTSQPQHF. The CDR3, as DNA: TGTGCCAGCAGCGAAGATACTTCTCAGCCCCAGCATTTT.

The chain is built from TRBV6-5 and TRBJ2-1; 7 bases are shared with TRBD1. Germline V gene lookup returns CDR1 MNHEY and CDR2 SVGAGI. Unmatched junction bases numbered 8, after V lost 6 bases and J lost 6 bases. The CDR3 sequence is 14 residues long. The CDR3 is CASSPPPGGNEQFF. The CDR3 nucleotides read TGTGCCAGCAGCCCGCCCCCAGGGGGCAATGAGCAGTTCTTC.

The chain combines TRBV20-1 with TRBJ2-5, with 9 bases that match TRBD2. This CDR3 comprises 15 residues. CDR1 and CDR2 from the germline V gene are DFQATT and SNEGSKA (reference sequence). V was clipped by 3 bases and J by 3 bases; unmatched bases: 8. CDR3 amino acids: CSASPPGLAKETQYF. The DNA of the CDR3 is TGCAGTGCTAGTCCGCCCGGACTAGCGAAAGAGACCCAGTACTTC.